One sample yielded the 30 T cell receptor beta chains listed below, sequenced in a study of T cell clones after liver transplantation. Sequencing used immunoSEQ multiplex PCR; TCRdb keeps in-frame clones, though not all of them. The table lists 65,000 to 85,000 clones, around 84% of them singletons. The sequencing used CD4+ T cells from blood, collected less than 50 months after liver transplant. The origin of the receptors is a human patient who received a liver transplant. The graft donor may be the source of some T cells.

The chain couples TRBV5-1 to TRBJ1-6, with 11 positions matching TRBD1. CDR3 length: 16 residues. From germline, CDR1 is SGHRS and CDR2 YFSETQ. Unmatched junction bases numbered 9, after V lost 4 bases and J lost 9 bases. CDR3 amino acids: CASSPGPGTGGSPLHF. CDR3 nucleotides: TGCGCCAGCAGCCCGGGTCCCGGGACAGGGGGTTCACCCCTCCACTTT.

The chain recombines TRBV6-4 with TRBJ2-2; a possible D gene is TRBD2 (5 bases). The V end was cut by 2 bases, the J end by 4 bases, with 8 bases between. The length of the CDR3 is 14 residues. Per the germline V gene, CDR1 is MRHNA and CDR2 is SNTAGT. CDR3 loop: CASSDSGSTGELFF. The CDR3 DNA is TGTGCCAGCAGTGACAGTGGGAGCACCGGGGAGCTGTTTTTT.

V and J are TRBV18 and TRBJ2-2; tentatively, D is TRBD1 (6 bases). Germline CDR1 is KGHSH and CDR2 is LQKENI. Trimming took off 4 bases at V and 1 base at J, with 10 bases between the two ends. This CDR3 region has 15 residues. CDR3 loop: CASSLEQGNTGELFF. The DNA for the CDR3 is TGTGCCAGCTCACTCGAACAGGGGAACACCGGGGAGCTGTTTTTT.

In the case of this clone: The DNA is left out, because the CDR3 cannot be placed on it with certainty; the CDR3 is given as TCRdb lists it. This sequence joins TRBV11-2 and TRBJ2-1; the table gives TRBD2 as D, unverified against the DNA. In germline, CDR1 is SGHAT, CDR2 FQNNGV. A total of 11 residues make up the CDR3, ends included. The CDR3 is CASSWGRGAFF.

The chain employs TRBV19 and TRBJ2-5; D is unresolved. This CDR3 has 12 residues. Looked up from germline, CDR1 is LNHDA and CDR2 is SQIVND (reference sequence). V was shortened by 5 bases and J by 7 bases, with 11 bases between the two germline ends. The DNA of the CDR3 is TGTGCCAGTAGTGCCTACAAGGGGACCCAGTACTTC. Residues: CASSAYKGTQYF.

This clone was picked up a small number of times. The CDR3 nucleotides are TGTGCCAGTAGTAACATATATAGCAATCAGCCCCAGCATTTT. It yields the protein CASSNIYSNQPQHF. The rearrangement joins TRBV19 to TRBJ1-5; D is uncertain. CDR1 is LNHDA and CDR2 is SQIVND in the germline V gene (reference sequence). The CDR3 runs to 14 residues. Trimming took 4 bases from V and 0 from J, leaving 7 bases between them.

The genes are TRBV7-3 and TRBJ2-3; TRBD2 is a possible D gene (5 bases). Deletions cut 5 bases from V and 6 bases from J, with 9 bases between. The CDR3 spans 12 residues. Germline CDR1 is SGHTA and CDR2 is FQGTGA. This chain's CDR3 is CASSNSGDTQYF. CDR3 coding DNA: TGTGCCAGCAGCAATTCGGGGGATACGCAGTATTTT.

The chain uses TRBV9 and TRBJ2-7, with D uncertain. The germline V gene encodes CDR1 SGDLS and CDR2 YYNGEE. CDR3 length equals 12 residues. Between the trimmed V and J ends, which lost 4 bases and 7 bases, there was a span of 12 bases. The CDR3 loop reads CASSPRYGEQYF. The CDR3 nucleotides are TGTGCCAGCAGCCCCCGATACGGGGAGCAGTACTTC.

The rearrangement links TRBV4-3 to TRBJ2-5, with 9 bases identical to TRBD2. J lost 2 bases, V lost 4 bases, and 5 bases had no gene match. The germline V gene has CDR1 LGHNA and CDR2 YSLEER. The CDR3 contains 15 residues. In nucleotides, the CDR3 is TGCGCCAGCAGCCTCCAGCGGGGGGTACAAGAGACCCAGTACTTC. Encoded protein: CASSLQRGVQETQYF.

This sequence joins TRBV16 and TRBJ2-2; 7 bases match TRBD2. The CDR3 contains 18 residues. With 4 bases clipped from V and 2 bases from J, the junction kept 13 bases outside the gene matches. Germline V lookup: CDR1 KGHSY, CDR2 FQNENV. CDR3 amino acids: CASSRNLRGGGNTGELFF. As DNA, the CDR3 is TGTGCCAGCAGCCGCAATCTACGTGGCGGGGGTAACACCGGGGAGCTGTTTTTT.

This clone appeared a few times. The chain recombines TRBV18 with TRBJ2-5; D perhaps matches TRBD2 (5 bases). Trimming cost V 0 bases and J 1 base, with 9 bases left between them. CDR1 KGHSH and CDR2 LQKENI come from the germline V gene. The CDR3 contains 15 residues. The CDR3 region is CASSPPARAQETQYF. The DNA of the CDR3 is TGTGCCAGCTCACCACCGGCGCGGGCCCAAGAGACCCAGTACTTC.

This clone was observed a handful of times. Relative to the germline gene, one junction end is altered; a read error may explain this. The CDR3, as DNA: TGTGCCAGCAGGGACTGGGACAGAAGCACTGAAGCTTTCTTT. Translated: CASRDWDRSTEAFF. The J gene is TRBJ1-1, the V gene TRBV6-4; 7 nucleotides agree with TRBD1. Germline V lookup: CDR1 MRHNA, CDR2 SNTAGT. The CDR3 spans 14 residues.

The chain carries TRBV6-1 and TRBJ2-1; perhaps TRBD1 as D (6 bases). Trimming left V 7 bases short and J 4 bases short, with 8 bases between. Germline V gene sequence: CDR1 MNHNS, CDR2 SASEGT. This CDR3 region has 12 residues. The CDR3 loop is CASIRGYNEQFF. The CDR3 nucleotides are TGTGCCAGCATAAGGGGGTACAATGAGCAGTTCTTC.

V and J are TRBV2 and TRBJ1-1; a weak D match, TRBD1 (6 bases). The CDR3 sequence is 14 residues long. The ends were cut back, 5 bases at V and 4 bases at J, with 14 bases in the middle. Germline V gene sequence: CDR1 SNHLY, CDR2 FYNNEI. The CDR3 region has the DNA TGTGCCAGCAGTAAAAGACAGGCCGCCACTGAAGCTTTCTTT. Its translation is CASSKRQAATEAFF.

The chain carries TRBV6-5 and TRBJ2-7; D possibly corresponds to TRBD1 (6 bases). In germline, CDR1 is MNHEY, CDR2 SVGAGI. The CDR3 is 16 amino acids. Trimming pared 4 bases from V and 1 base from J, leaving 17 bases between. The CDR3 DNA reads as TGTGCCAGCAGTTCCCCCTCAGGGGTTAGTTCCTACGAGCAGTACTTC. It codes for CASSSPSGVSSYEQYF.

This sequence joins TRBV6-5 and TRBJ1-2; the D gene is possibly TRBD1 (6 bases). This CDR3 comprises 14 residues. CDR1 and CDR2 (germline): MNHEY, SVGAGI. The CDR3 nucleotides read TGTGCAACTGGGGCAGGGGCGCAGAACTATGGCTACACCTTC. It codes for CATGAGAQNYGYTF.

This rearrangement joins TRBV28 to TRBJ2-1; 8 bases fit TRBD2. Per germline, CDR1 MDHEN and CDR2 SYDVKM. CDR3 length: 15 residues. Losses at the gene ends were 2 bases for V and 7 bases for J; bases not matched to a gene: 7. CDR3 nucleotides: TGTGCCAGCAGTTTACCTAGCGGGTCTAGGAATGAGCAGTTCTTC. Residues: CASSLPSGSRNEQFF.

This sequence joins TRBV7-3 and TRBJ1-4, with no clear D. CDR1 and CDR2 from the germline V gene are SGHTA and FQGTGA. The CDR3 covers 16 residues. The ends were cut back, 5 bases at V and 0 bases at J, with 13 bases in the middle. The CDR3 coding sequence is TGTGCCAGCAGCCCCCTCGGTCGGGCAACTAATGAAAAACTGTTTTTT. As protein: CASSPLGRATNEKLFF.

The chain is built from TRBV7-2 and TRBJ1-2, with D unclear. The CDR3 loop spans 13 amino acids. The germline V gene encodes CDR1 SGHTA and CDR2 FQGNSA. Trimming took 5 bases from V and 6 from J, leaving 13 bases between them. DNA of the CDR3: TGTGCCAGCAGCCCCCCGGGCGGGAATGGCTACACCTTC. Its translation is CASSPPGGNGYTF.

This chain uses TRBV7-2 with TRBJ2-1; D is unresolved. The germline V gene encodes CDR1 SGHTA and CDR2 FQGNSA. Trimming cost V 0 bases and J 6 bases, with 6 bases left between them. The CDR3 runs 13 residues. CDR3 sequence (DNA): TGTGCCAGCAGCTTAGCACATGTCAATGAGCAGTTCTTC. Translating it yields CASSLAHVNEQFF.

This clone was found a few times. The chain carries TRBV25-1 and TRBJ2-7; 7 bases agree with TRBD2. The CDR3 has 13 amino acids. Germline V gene sequence: CDR1 MGHDK, CDR2 SYGVNS. With 6 bases clipped from V and 7 bases from J, the junction kept 9 bases outside the gene matches. The CDR3 region is CASRRAGVREQYF. The CDR3, as DNA: TGTGCCAGCAGAAGGGCGGGGGTTAGGGAGCAGTACTTC.

In this sample, this clone turned up a few times. The CDR3 reads CASSQTNFYNEQFF. The CDR3 DNA reads TGTGCCAGCAGCCAAACAAACTTCTACAATGAGCAGTTCTTC. This chain links TRBV14 with TRBJ2-1; no definite D call. CDR3 length: 14 residues. Per germline, CDR1 SGHDN and CDR2 FVKESK. V lost 2 bases, J lost 3 bases, and 8 bases lay in between. Using reference TRBV14 and TRBJ2-1 for the parts outside the CDR3, the full variable domain is EAGVTQFPSHSVIEKGQTVTLRCDPISGHDNLYWYRRVMGKEIKFLLHFVKESKQDESGMPNNRFLAERTGGTYSTLKVQPAELEDSGVYFCASSQTNFYNEQFFGPGTRLTVL.

The rearrangement uses TRBV9 and TRBJ1-1; no firm D call. CDR3 length equals 13 residues. V lost 4 bases and J lost 3, with 10 bases in between. Germline V gene data show CDR1 as SGDLS and CDR2 as YYNGEE. The CDR3 sequence: CASSLGGDTEAFF. The CDR3 DNA is TGTGCCAGCAGCCTGGGAGGAGACACTGAAGCTTTCTTT.

The chain joins TRBV27 to TRBJ1-1; D uncertain. V lost 6 bases, J lost 4 bases, and 12 bases lay in between. CDR1 and CDR2 (germline): MNHEY, SMNVEV (reference sequence). This CDR3 comprises 13 residues. CDR3 coding DNA: TGTGCCAGCAGGCCGGGGTTGGGCACTGAAGCTTTCTTT. It encodes CASRPGLGTEAFF.

The chain has TRBV18 and TRBJ1-2; D is unresolved. The V end lost 6 bases, the J end lost 4 bases, and 12 bases lay between the germline ends. The germline V gene has CDR1 KGHSH and CDR2 LQKENI. This CDR3 spans 13 amino acids. In DNA form, the CDR3 reads TGTGCCAGCTCTCCCGACAAGTCCTATGGCTACACCTTC. Amino acids: CASSPDKSYGYTF.

This clone has just a few counts. The chain links TRBV2 to TRBJ2-7, with D hard to call. There are 13 residues in the CDR3. In germline, CDR1 is SNHLY, CDR2 FYNNEI. V lost 7 bases and J 0 bases, leaving 10 bases between the germline ends. CDR3: CASKRQASYEQYF. CDR3 sequence (DNA): TGTGCCAGCAAACGGCAGGCCTCCTACGAGCAGTACTTC.

The chain couples TRBV29-1 to TRBJ1-2, with 7 bases identical to TRBD1. The J segment lost 1 base and the V segment lost 7 bases, leaving 9 bases of the junction unmatched. The germline CDR1 and CDR2 sequences are SQVTM and ANQGSEA. This CDR3 has 14 amino acids. The CDR3 is CSAAPGGFNYGYTF. In DNA, the CDR3 is TGCAGCGCGGCCCCAGGGGGATTTAACTATGGCTACACCTTC.

J is TRBJ1-1 and V is TRBV6-1, with D maybe TRBD1 (5 bases). CDR1 is MNHNS, CDR2 SASEGT, per germline. The V end was cut by 5 bases, the J end by 6 bases, with 16 bases between. CDR3 length: 14 amino acids. CDR3 in amino acids: CASSTDGGRAEAFF. CDR3 DNA: TGTGCCAGCAGTACCGACGGGGGGAGGGCTGAAGCTTTCTTT.

The CDR3, as DNA: TGCGCCAGCAGCCAAGATCTCGTAGCGGGGTCTAGAGACATTCAGTACTTC. Its translation is CASSQDLVAGSRDIQYF. The chain couples TRBV4-3 to TRBJ2-4; 8 bases are a match to TRBD2. V lost 0 bases to trimming and J lost 8 bases; unmatched junction nucleotides: 12. Germline V gene sequence: CDR1 LGHNA, CDR2 YSLEER. This CDR3 comprises 17 residues.

V and J are TRBV2 and TRBJ2-7, with TRBD2 matching over 8 bases. V dropped 7 bases and J dropped 4; count of bases not matched to a gene: 12. This CDR3 comprises 15 residues. The germline gives CDR1 SNHLY, CDR2 FYNNEI. The CDR3 is CASTTGGGLWYEQYF. The CDR3 DNA sequence: TGTGCCAGCACAACGGGCGGGGGGTTGTGGTACGAGCAGTACTTC.